The rows below give T cell receptor beta chains drawn from one sample of a study of cytomegalovirus exposure and HLA in healthy donors. Clones were sequenced by immunoSEQ multiplex PCR, and TCRdb holds only the in-frame ones, with some missing. Among 200,000 to 300,000 clones listed, 90% were seen once. Sequenced input: PBMCs. The source is a woman in her 30s in good health and CMV-seronegative. The CDR3 runs from the conserved cysteine through the conserved F or W. Fields, in order: J gene, clone size, D gene, V gene, CDR3 DNA, CDR3 protein. D genes are given only for firm matches. Rows may omit the clone size; those that give it use once, few, many or a size class.

j_gene: TRBJ2-5; abundance: NA; d_gene: TRBD2; v_gene: TRBV4-1; CDR3nt: TGCGCCAGCAGCCGGACTAGCGGGCAAGAGACCCAGTACTTC; CDR3aa: CASSRTSGQETQYF
j_gene: TRBJ1-1; abundance: NA; d_gene: NA; v_gene: TRBV5-4; CDR3nt: TGTGCCAGCAGCCCTGGTGGGAGGAACACTGAAGCTTTCTTT; CDR3aa: CASSPGGRNTEAFF
j_gene: TRBJ2-1; abundance: NA; d_gene: TRBD2; v_gene: TRBV27; CDR3nt: TGTGCCAGCAGTCGTCTAGCGGGAGGGAGATCTGTCAATGAGCAGTTCTTC; CDR3aa: CASSRLAGGRSVNEQFF
j_gene: TRBJ2-7; abundance: NA; d_gene: TRBD2; v_gene: TRBV4-2; CDR3nt: TGTGCCAGCAGCCAAGACCGAGCGGGAGTGGAGCAGTACTTC; CDR3aa: CASSQDRAGVEQYF
j_gene: TRBJ2-5; abundance: NA; d_gene: TRBD1; v_gene: TRBV5-8; CDR3nt: TGTGCCAGCAGCTGGGGGGACAGGGGCCGAGAGACCCAGTACTTC; CDR3aa: CASSWGDRGRETQYF
j_gene: TRBJ1-5; abundance: NA; d_gene: NA; v_gene: TRBV19; CDR3nt: TGTGCCAGTAGTATTTTGTCCGGCAGGGGTCAGCCCCAGCATTTT; CDR3aa: CASSILSGRGQPQHF
j_gene: TRBJ1-1; abundance: NA; d_gene: TRBD1; v_gene: TRBV6-1; CDR3nt: TGTGCCAGCAGGCCGACAGGGCGAGGAGCTTTCTTT; CDR3aa: CASRPTGRGAFF
j_gene: TRBJ2-5; abundance: NA; d_gene: NA; v_gene: TRBV6-5; CDR3nt: TGTGCCAGCAGTTACTCGAACCCAGGCCAAGAGACCCAGTACTTC; CDR3aa: CASSYSNPGQETQYF
j_gene: TRBJ1-1; abundance: NA; d_gene: NA; v_gene: TRBV4-1; CDR3nt: TGCGCCAGCAGCCAATTTCCGGGACCGCAGTGGACTGAAGCTTTCTTT; CDR3aa: CASSQFPGPQWTEAFF
j_gene: TRBJ2-7; abundance: NA; d_gene: TRBD1; v_gene: TRBV7-9; CDR3nt: TGTGCCAGCAGCTTAGTTTGGGACAGGGTTGCCTACGAGCAGTACTTC; CDR3aa: CASSLVWDRVAYEQYF
j_gene: TRBJ2-5; abundance: once; d_gene: NA; v_gene: TRBV11-1; CDR3nt: TGTGCCAGCAGCGACCGGGACACCACCCAAGAGACCCAGTACTTC; CDR3aa: CASSDRDTTQETQYF
j_gene: TRBJ2-5; abundance: NA; d_gene: TRBD2; v_gene: TRBV28; CDR3nt: TGTGCCAGCAGTTCCCCGGGCGGGAGGGCCTGGCAAGAGACCCAGTACTTC; CDR3aa: CASSSPGGRAWQETQYF
j_gene: TRBJ2-7; abundance: NA; d_gene: NA; v_gene: TRBV5-1; CDR3nt: TGCGCCAGCAGCCCTAAACAGGGGAGGCCAACCTACGAGCAGTACTTC; CDR3aa: CASSPKQGRPTYEQYF
j_gene: TRBJ2-2; abundance: NA; d_gene: NA; v_gene: TRBV4-3; CDR3nt: TGCGCCAGCAGCCAAGACACATCCACCGGGGAGCTGTTTTTT; CDR3aa: CASSQDTSTGELFF
j_gene: TRBJ2-5; abundance: NA; d_gene: NA; v_gene: TRBV28; CDR3nt: TGTGCCAGCAGTTTGCAGGGTCTAGAGACCCAGTACTTC; CDR3aa: CASSLQGLETQYF
j_gene: TRBJ2-7; abundance: NA; d_gene: TRBD1; v_gene: TRBV13; CDR3nt: TGTGCCAGCAGCTGGACAGGGGCCGGGGGTCCCAGCTCCTACGAGCAGTACTTC; CDR3aa: CASSWTGAGGPSSYEQYF
j_gene: TRBJ2-7; abundance: NA; d_gene: TRBD2; v_gene: TRBV4-3; CDR3nt: TGCGCCAGCAGCCAAGACCCAAGGACTAGCGGCTACGAGCAGTACTTC; CDR3aa: CASSQDPRTSGYEQYF
j_gene: TRBJ1-5; abundance: once; d_gene: TRBD1; v_gene: TRBV7-2; CDR3nt: TGTGCCAGCAGGAAGACAGGGAATCAGCCCCAGCATTTT; CDR3aa: CASRKTGNQPQHF
j_gene: TRBJ2-1; abundance: NA; d_gene: TRBD2; v_gene: TRBV4-1; CDR3nt: TGCGCCAGCAGCCACCAAGCGGGAGCAACCTACAATGAGCAGTTCTTC; CDR3aa: CASSHQAGATYNEQFF
j_gene: TRBJ2-7; abundance: few; d_gene: TRBD1; v_gene: TRBV4-3; CDR3nt: TGCGCCAGCAGCCTGACCGTTTTCCCTAACCGGGACAGGTCCAACGAGCAGTACTTC; CDR3aa: CASSLTVFPNRDRSNEQYF
j_gene: TRBJ1-4; abundance: once; d_gene: NA; v_gene: TRBV6-5; CDR3nt: TGTGCCAGCAGTTACGGAGGGAATGAAAAACTGTTTTTT; CDR3aa: CASSYGGNEKLFF
j_gene: TRBJ2-7; abundance: NA; d_gene: NA; v_gene: TRBV28; CDR3nt: TGTGCCAGCAGTATCCGGGACTGGGGCCTAGTAGAGCAGTACTTC; CDR3aa: CASSIRDWGLVEQYF
j_gene: TRBJ1-3; abundance: NA; d_gene: NA; v_gene: TRBV4-1; CDR3nt: TGCGCCAGCAGCCAGACAGCTAGCTCTGGAAACACCATATATTTT; CDR3aa: CASSQTASSGNTIYF
j_gene: TRBJ2-1; abundance: NA; d_gene: TRBD1; v_gene: TRBV5-6; CDR3nt: TGTGCCAGCAGCTTGGGGACAGGACAGTTCTTC; CDR3aa: CASSLGTGQFF
j_gene: TRBJ2-2; abundance: NA; d_gene: TRBD2; v_gene: TRBV29-1; CDR3nt: TGCAGCGTAAGGACTGCTGGGGGGGGGCTGTTTTTT; CDR3aa: CSVRTAGGGLFF
j_gene: TRBJ2-7; abundance: NA; d_gene: TRBD2; v_gene: TRBV27; CDR3nt: TGTGCCAGCAGCCCAACTAGCGGGAGGAACTACGAGCAGTACTTC; CDR3aa: CASSPTSGRNYEQYF
j_gene: TRBJ1-5; abundance: NA; d_gene: NA; v_gene: TRBV28; CDR3nt: TGTGCCAGCAGTTTAAGAGGGGTCGGCAATCAGCCCCAGCATTTT; CDR3aa: CASSLRGVGNQPQHF